The 19 T cell receptor beta chains presented below share a single source sample, sequenced in a study of T cells expressing NK-cell markers. TCRdb reprocessed the 5' RACE reads and stores each CDR3 protein as one record, lacking DNA. Recorded for this sample: roughly 180,000 distinct CDR3 sequences. Source material: blood T cells: a sorted CD56 or NKG2C T cell subset, CD4+ or CD8+ T cells, or bulk PBMC T cells (not recorded which). These receptors were collected from a woman between 18 and 70 years old in good health.

The chain combines TRBV5-1 with TRBJ2-2; TCRdb selects TRBD2, and the lack of DNA leaves this call unchecked. The CDR3 loop spans 15 amino acids. The germline gives CDR1 SGHRS, CDR2 YFSETQ. The CDR3 loop reads CASSAGLGGTGELFF. The entire variable domain, with the rest obtained from reference TRBV5-1 and TRBJ2-2, is as follows: KAGVTQTPRYLIKTRGQQVTLSCSPISGHRSVSWYQQTPGQGLQFLFEYFSETQRNKGNFPGRFSGRQFSNSRSEMNVSTLELGDSALYLCASSAGLGGTGELFFGEGSRLTVL.

The chain links TRBV4-1 to TRBJ2-5; TCRdb reports TRBD2, a call that lacks DNA to check it against. Germline V gives CDR1 MGHRA, CDR2 YSYEKL. This CDR3 comprises 16 residues. CDR3 loop: CASSQDGTSRTSTQYF.

V usage is TRBV10-3 and J usage is TRBJ2-7; TCRdb lists TRBD2, though no DNA is available to test this call. The germline gives CDR1 ENHRY, CDR2 SYGVKD. CDR3 size: 16 residues. CDR3: CAISAGLAGGQNEQYF.

The rearrangement links TRBV14 to TRBJ2-1; TCRdb calls TRBD1, which cannot be checked without DNA. This CDR3 spans 16 amino acids. In germline, CDR1 is SGHDN, CDR2 FVKESK. CDR3 in amino acids: CASSLHRGHQYNEQFF.

The V call is TRBV21-1, the J call TRBJ2-7; TCRdb's assignment of TRBD2 cannot be checked, as there is no DNA. TRBV21-1 represents a pseudogene. This CDR3 is 16 amino acids long. The CDR3 loop reads CASSKIAGANCYEQYF.

The J gene is TRBJ2-2, the V gene TRBV6-2 or TRBV6-3; TCRdb gives TRBD2 as the D gene, but with no DNA this cannot be confirmed. The CDR3 runs to 15 residues. Germline V gene sequence: CDR1 MNHEY, CDR2 SVGEGT. CDR3 residues: CASSPIAGYPGELFF.

V gene TRBV5-1 combines with J gene TRBJ2-7; the D call from TCRdb, TRBD2, cannot be confirmed without DNA. There are 17 residues in the CDR3. The germline V gene encodes CDR1 SGHRS and CDR2 YFSETQ. The CDR3 is CASSLGGTSGSFFEQYF. The complete variable domain, with remaining parts taken from reference TRBV5-1 and TRBJ2-7, reads KAGVTQTPRYLIKTRGQQVTLSCSPISGHRSVSWYQQTPGQGLQFLFEYFSETQRNKGNFPGRFSGRQFSNSRSEMNVSTLELGDSALYLCASSLGGTSGSFFEQYFGPGTRLTVT.

The chain has TRBV11-3 and TRBJ2-2; TCRdb gives TRBD2 as the D gene, but with no DNA this cannot be confirmed. Per the germline V gene, CDR1 is SGHNT and CDR2 is YENEEA. This CDR3 spans 21 amino acids. This CDR3 reads CASSSLPSGRADPTNTGELFF.

The chain recombines TRBV18 with TRBJ1-5; the D gene TCRdb calls, TRBD1, cannot be checked with no DNA. Germline CDR1 KGHSH, CDR2 LQKENI. The CDR3 extends over 15 amino acids. The CDR3: CASSPSGTLDQPQHF.

The chain uses TRBV7-8 and TRBJ2-2; the D gene TCRdb calls, TRBD1, cannot be checked with no DNA. This CDR3 region has 16 residues. Germline CDR1 and CDR2: SGHVS and FQNEAQ. CDR3 sequence reads: CASSQALGGNTGELFF.

This chain connects TRBV6-5 to TRBJ1-5. Germline V gene sequence: CDR1 MNHEY, CDR2 SVGAGI. The CDR3 is 16 residues long. The CDR3 region is CASSPTFDGSNQPQHF.

The genes are TRBV5-1 and TRBJ2-1. Germline-derived CDR1 and CDR2 are SGHRS and YFSETQ. The CDR3 runs 14 residues. The CDR3 protein is CASSLGGVLDEQFF.

This sequence joins TRBV6-1 and TRBJ2-3; TCRdb selects TRBD1, and the lack of DNA leaves this call unchecked. The CDR3 loop spans 12 amino acids. Germline CDR1 MNHNS, CDR2 SASEGT. CDR3: CATRDPVWAQYF.

V and J are TRBV12-3 or TRBV12-4 and TRBJ2-7; TCRdb picks TRBD2, but there is no DNA to check that call. CDR3 length: 17 residues. The CDR3 sequence: CASSLWLAGGITYEQYF.

The chain recombines TRBV20-1 with TRBJ2-3; TCRdb lists TRBD1, though no DNA is available to test this call. Looked up from germline, CDR1 is DFQATT and CDR2 is SNEGSKA (reference sequence). This CDR3 has 15 amino acids. The CDR3 protein is CSARMAQGATDTQYF.

V and J are TRBV20-1 and TRBJ2-1; TCRdb's D call, TRBD1, is unchecked because there is no DNA. Looked up from germline, CDR1 is DFQATT and CDR2 is SNEGSKA (reference sequence). CDR3 length: 19 amino acids. This chain's CDR3 is CSARDPPPVRREMNNEQFF.

J is TRBJ1-1 and V is TRBV5-1; TCRdb picks TRBD1, but there is no DNA to check that call. Germline CDR1 reads SGHRS; CDR2 reads YFSETQ. There are 14 residues in the CDR3. The CDR3 reads CASRPGDGGPEAFF.

CDR3 protein: CATSDLPLTTSYNEQFF. This chain uses TRBV24-1 with TRBJ2-1; TCRdb lists TRBD1, though no DNA is available to test this call. Germline CDR1 and CDR2: KGHDR and SFDVKD. This CDR3 spans 17 amino acids.

The chain combines TRBV5-6 with TRBJ2-1. Per germline, CDR1 SGHDT and CDR2 YYEEEE. CDR3 length: 14 amino acids. This CDR3 reads CASSQPLRSLEQFF. The whole variable domain, filled in from reference TRBV5-6 and TRBJ2-1, reads DAGVTQSPTHLIKTRGQQVTLRCSPKSGHDTVSWYQQALGQGPQFIFQYYEEEERQRGNFPDRFSGHQFPNYSSELNVNALLLGDSALYLCASSQPLRSLEQFFGPGTRLTVL.